The 26 T cell receptor beta chains in this list originate from one sample, sequenced in a study of CD8 T cells in Susac syndrome. A quantity of about 0.5 to 1 ug RNA underwent reverse transcription using random hexamers. TCRdb ran MiXCR on the immunoSEQ multiplex PCR reads and lists one entry per CDR3 protein. The sample includes around 190,000 distinct CDR3 sequences, 85% to 95% of them seen just once. Sequenced input: CD8+ T cells from PBMCs. All receptors come from a human donor with multiple sclerosis.

This chain joins TRBV29-1 and TRBJ2-2, with TRBD1 identical over 11 bases. Per the germline V gene, CDR1 is SQVTM and CDR2 is ANQGSEA. Trimming took 6 bases from V and 7 from J; bases not matched to a gene: 7. The CDR3 covers 14 residues. The CDR3 sequence is CSVEGQGVNGELFF. CDR3 sequence (DNA): TGCAGCGTGGAGGGACAGGGGGTTAACGGGGAGCTGTTTTTT.

The chain recombines TRBV29-1 with TRBJ1-2; tentative D call: TRBD1 (5 bases). CDR1 is SQVTM, CDR2 ANQGSEA, per germline. The CDR3 is 15 amino acids. V lost 8 bases to trimming and J lost 4 bases, with 23 bases between them. CDR3 residues: CSFLWRDLSFYGYTF. In DNA form, the CDR3 reads TGCAGCTTTCTCTGGCGGGACCTTTCTTTCTATGGCTACACCTTC.

This clonotype was seen only once. This chain uses TRBV15 with TRBJ2-5; D might be TRBD1 (7 bases). CDR3 size: 13 residues. V dropped 4 bases and J dropped 5 bases, with 11 bases sitting between them. Germline V CDR1 and CDR2: LNHNV, YYDKDF (reference sequence). The CDR3 nucleotides are TGTGCCACCAGCAAGGGGGCGGGGGAGACCCAGTACTTC. This codes for CATSKGAGETQYF.

The rearrangement links TRBV12-3 or TRBV12-4 to TRBJ2-2, with TRBD2 as a possible D gene (5 bases). Trimming took 3 bases from V and 5 from J, leaving 7 bases between them. There are 13 residues in the CDR3. The CDR3 region is CASSFRDTGELFF. DNA for the CDR3: TGTGCCAGCAGTTTCCGGGATACCGGGGAGCTGTTTTTT.

The chain recombines TRBV20-1 with TRBJ2-5; 8 bases are shared with TRBD2. V dropped 3 bases and J dropped 2; count of bases not matched to a gene: 5. CDR3 size: 14 residues. Germline values: CDR1 DFQATT, CDR2 SNEGSKA (reference sequence). In DNA form, the CDR3 reads TGCAGTGCTAGGCGGGGGGTCTGGCAAGAGACCCAGTACTTC. Translating gives CSARRGVWQETQYF.

The rearrangement uses TRBV13 and TRBJ2-3; 7 bases are shared with TRBD1. CDR3 length equals 14 residues. CDR1 is PRHDT and CDR2 is FYEKMQ in the germline V gene (reference sequence). V was clipped by 4 bases and J by 2 bases; unmatched bases: 3. CDR3 protein: CASSSDRATDTQYF. The CDR3, as DNA: TGTGCCAGCAGCTCTGACAGGGCCACAGATACGCAGTATTTT.

The rearrangement joins TRBV27 to TRBJ2-5, with D possibly matching TRBD2 (7 bases). This CDR3 spans 14 amino acids. V was trimmed by 3 bases and J by 5 bases, leaving 13 bases between them. CDR1 is MNHEY and CDR2 is SMNVEV in the germline V gene (reference sequence). The CDR3 DNA follows: TGTGCCAGCAGTTTGCGGGGGCGCGAGGAGACCCAGTACTTC. Translating gives CASSLRGREETQYF.

The chain uses TRBV3-1 and TRBJ2-1; tentatively, D is TRBD1 or TRBD2 (5 bases each). Germline CDR1 LGHDT, CDR2 YNNKEL (reference sequence). This CDR3 spans 13 amino acids. Trimming pared 2 bases from V and 14 bases from J, leaving 16 bases between. CDR3 DNA sequence: TGTGCCAGCAGCCAAATGGTGGGGGTCGAGGAGTTCTTC. Protein product: CASSQMVGVEEFF.

The V call is TRBV5-1, the J call TRBJ2-3, with D unclear. Germline V gene sequence: CDR1 SGHRS, CDR2 YFSETQ. V dropped 0 bases and J dropped 4 bases, with 15 bases sitting between them. There are 16 residues in the CDR3. The CDR3 loop reads CASSLVPRQPPDTQYF. Here the CDR3 DNA reads TGCGCCAGCAGCTTGGTTCCCCGCCAGCCCCCAGATACGCAGTATTTT.

This chain joins TRBV5-4 and TRBJ1-4; TRBD1 might be the D (5 bases). The CDR3 extends over 15 amino acids. The germline gives CDR1 SGHNT, CDR2 YYREEE (reference sequence). V was shortened by 4 bases and J by 7 bases, with 17 bases between the two germline ends. The CDR3 region has the DNA TGTGCCAGCAGCGCGATTATTGGGACGGTTGAAAAACTGTTTTTT. Its translation is CASSAIIGTVEKLFF.

V and J are TRBV20-1 and TRBJ2-1; D is tentatively TRBD1 or TRBD2 (5 bases each). This CDR3 spans 15 amino acids. V was pared by 1 base and J by 6 bases, with 16 bases between. Germline assignment: CDR1 DFQATT and CDR2 SNEGSKA (reference sequence). The CDR3 region has the DNA TGCAGTGCTAGAGGGGGCCCGACTACTCTCAATGAGCAGTTCTTC. Its translation: CSARGGPTTLNEQFF.

This chain links TRBV3-1 with TRBJ2-7, with 10 positions matching TRBD1. This CDR3 is 15 amino acids long. V lost 0 bases and J lost 5; bases outside the gene matches: 4. CDR1 and CDR2 (germline): LGHDT, YNNKEL (reference sequence). CDR3 region: CASSQDPGTGDEQYF. Here the CDR3 DNA reads TGTGCCAGCAGCCAAGACCCCGGGACAGGGGACGAGCAGTACTTC.

The rearrangement joins TRBV20-1 to TRBJ2-1, with 11 bases lining up with TRBD2. V lost 4 bases, J lost 6 bases, and 8 bases stayed unmatched. This CDR3 comprises 15 residues. Germline V gene sequence: CDR1 DFQATT, CDR2 SNEGSKA (reference sequence). In DNA form, the CDR3 reads TGCAGTGCTACTTATAGCGGGAGGGCCAGCAATGAGCAGTTCTTC. Translation gives CSATYSGRASNEQFF.

The rearrangement links TRBV12-3 or TRBV12-4 to TRBJ2-1, with 11 nucleotides matching TRBD2. The CDR3 has 19 amino acids. Germline trimming cut 5 bases from V and 8 bases from J; bases unmatched to any gene: 20. The CDR3 sequence: CASSPGLADHYNPSDEQFF. The CDR3 DNA follows: TGTGCCAGCAGTCCGGGACTAGCGGACCACTACAACCCCTCGGATGAGCAGTTCTTC.

The chain joins TRBV27 to TRBJ2-7, with 9 bases lining up with TRBD1. This CDR3 spans 16 amino acids. The germline gives CDR1 MNHEY, CDR2 SMNVEV (reference sequence). Losses at the gene ends were 6 bases for V and 2 bases for J; bases not matched to a gene: 11. CDR3 DNA sequence: TGTGCCAGCAGCTTTCGGTTCGGACAGGGGCCCTACGAGCAGTACTTC. Protein sequence: CASSFRFGQGPYEQYF.

This clonotype has just one count. The chain links TRBV9 to TRBJ2-7; TRBD2 matches at 7 bases. V dropped 4 bases and J dropped 0; count of bases not matched to a gene: 7. CDR1 is SGDLS, CDR2 YYNGEE, per germline. This CDR3 is 15 amino acids long. CDR3 residues: CASSQGGAFSYEQYF. The DNA for the CDR3 is TGTGCCAGCAGCCAGGGAGGGGCCTTCTCCTACGAGCAGTACTTC.

V gene TRBV6-1 combines with J gene TRBJ2-5; 7 bases agree with TRBD2. CDR1 and CDR2 (germline): MNHNS, SASEGT. The CDR3 has 17 amino acids. With V trimmed by 2 bases and J by 5 bases, 14 bases remained unmatched. The CDR3, as DNA: TGTGCCAGCAGTGAATTGATCGACGGGGGGTCTGATGAGACCCAGTACTTC. Amino acids: CASSELIDGGSDETQYF.

The rearrangement joins TRBV10-3 to TRBJ2-3; possible D gene TRBD2, 5 bases. Germline assignment: CDR1 ENHRY and CDR2 SYGVKD. CDR3 size: 16 residues. The V gene lost 0 bases and the J gene lost 0 bases, with 10 bases spanning the gap. In nucleotides, the CDR3 is TGTGCCATCAGTGAGTCTTCTAGCTATAGCACAGATACGCAGTATTTT. Encoded protein: CAISESSSYSTDTQYF.

The chain employs TRBV5-6 and TRBJ2-7; weak D call: TRBD1 (6 bases). V was cut by 1 base and J by 4 bases, with 12 bases left in between. Germline V gene lookup returns CDR1 SGHDT and CDR2 YYEEEE. This CDR3 has 14 amino acids. The CDR3 loop reads CASSLTGLVYEQYF. The CDR3 DNA reads TGTGCCAGCAGCTTGACAGGGCTTGTTTACGAGCAGTACTTC.

This clonotype was counted only a few times. The chain recombines TRBV24-1 with TRBJ2-2; the D gene is possibly TRBD1 (5 bases). The CDR3 runs 13 residues. In germline, CDR1 is KGHDR, CDR2 SFDVKD. Trimming cost V 9 bases and J 5 bases, with 12 bases left between them. Here the CDR3 DNA reads TGTGCCACCTCCGACAGACCTACCGGGGAGCTGTTTTTT. Amino acids: CATSDRPTGELFF.

The V call is TRBV7-9, the J call TRBJ2-7; 7 bases fit TRBD1. Looked up from germline, CDR1 is SEHNR and CDR2 is FQNEAQ (reference sequence). After removal of 4 bases from V and 3 bases from J, the junction contained 6 bases not matched to a gene. The CDR3 is made up of 14 amino acids. This CDR3 reads CASSSGGQFYEQYF. The CDR3, as DNA: TGTGCCAGCAGCTCTGGGGGACAGTTCTACGAGCAGTACTTC.

This chain links TRBV5-1 with TRBJ2-6; D gene uncertain. The V end lost 4 bases, the J end lost 0 bases, and 8 bases lay between the germline ends. Germline CDR1 reads SGHRS; CDR2 reads YFSETQ. The CDR3 has 15 residues. CDR3 loop: CASSLWDSGANVLTF. As DNA, the CDR3 is TGCGCCAGCAGCCTGTGGGACTCTGGGGCCAACGTCCTGACTTTC.

The V gene is TRBV15, the J gene TRBJ1-1; TRBD1 agrees at 11 bases. V gave up 5 bases and J gave up 9 bases; unmatched junction bases: 20. The CDR3 consists of 18 residues. Germline loops: CDR1 LNHNV, CDR2 YYDKDF (reference sequence). The DNA for the CDR3 is TGTGCCACCAGCCGGGCCCCCCGGACAGGGGGCGTGGATGGCCAAGCTTTCTTT. This codes for CATSRAPRTGGVDGQAFF.

The chain recombines TRBV21-1 with TRBJ2-1; the table calls TRBD2, which could not be checked here. TRBV21-1 is a recognized pseudogene. CDR3 size: 16 residues. DNA for the CDR3: TGTGCCAGCAGCAAACAGGGGACAGCGGAATACAATGAGCAGTTCTTC. Encoded protein: CASSKQGTAEYNEQFF.

The chain is built from TRBV9 and TRBJ2-7, with D possibly being TRBD2 (7 bases). The germline CDR1 and CDR2 sequences are SGDLS and YYNGEE. Trimming removed 4 bases at V and 6 bases at J, with 11 bases between. The CDR3 totals 12 residues. This CDR3 is CASSRGGGEQYF. CDR3 coding DNA: TGTGCCAGCAGCCGGGGAGGGGGCGAGCAGTACTTC.

The chain employs TRBV4-1 and TRBJ2-7; TRBD1 matches at 7 bases. With V trimmed by 1 base and J by 6 bases, 6 bases remained unmatched. The CDR3 is 14 amino acids. Germline assignment: CDR1 MGHRA and CDR2 YSYEKL. The CDR3 region has the DNA TGCGCCAGCAGCCAAGCACAGGGGAGATCCGAGCAGTACTTC. The encoded protein is CASSQAQGRSEQYF.